This T cell receptor (beta chain) was sequenced for a study of OX40 agonist ivuxolimab in advanced cancers. Note on this clone: The antigen remains unidentified.

The assay was immunoSEQ multiplex PCR, and TCRdb's table has in-frame clones only and misses some. The profile shows fewer than 75,000 clones, approximately 90% of them singletons. The CDR3 runs 15 residues. Germline assignment: CDR1 GTSNPN and CDR2 SVGIG (reference sequence). The V gene end was trimmed by 7 bases and the J gene end by 4 bases; junction bases not matched to a gene: 10. The study's findings and limits: The antigens recognized by the expanded peripheral T cells, that is their antigen specificity, were not determined. Among the lowest levels of clonal expansion were found in partial responders at 0.1-3.0 mg/kg.

The chain joins TRBV30 to TRBJ1-3; 10 nucleotides agree with TRBD1. The TCR originated in an adult with an advanced solid tumor such as melanoma, head and neck, liver or kidney cancer. The sequenced sample was CD4+ or CD8+ T cells sorted from blood, obtained in a trial of the OX40 agonist ivuxolimab. The DNA for the CDR3 is TGTGCCTCTACCTCGGGACAGGGGATCGGAAACACCATATATTTT. It translates to CASTSGQGIGNTIYF.